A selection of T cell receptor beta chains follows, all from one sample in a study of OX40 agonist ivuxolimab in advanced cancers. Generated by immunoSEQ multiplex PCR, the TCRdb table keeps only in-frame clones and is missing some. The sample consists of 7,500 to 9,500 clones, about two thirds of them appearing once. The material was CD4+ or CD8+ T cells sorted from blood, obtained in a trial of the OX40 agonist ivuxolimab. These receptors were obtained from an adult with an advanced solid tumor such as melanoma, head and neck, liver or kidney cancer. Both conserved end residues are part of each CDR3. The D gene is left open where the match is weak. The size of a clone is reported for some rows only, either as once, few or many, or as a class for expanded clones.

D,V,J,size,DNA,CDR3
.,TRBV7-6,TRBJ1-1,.,TGTGCCAGCAGCCGAGTGGGGGGGCCGAGCGCTGAAGCTTTCTTT,CASSRVGGPSAEAFF
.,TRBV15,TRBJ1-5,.,TGTGCCACCAGCAGAGTGCGGACAGTCACCAATCAGCCCCAGCATTTT,CATSRVRTVTNQPQHF
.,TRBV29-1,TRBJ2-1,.,TGCAGCGCCGCAGGGGATACCAATGAGCAGTTCTTC,CSAAGDTNEQFF
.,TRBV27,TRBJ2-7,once,TGTGCCAGCAGTTTGGGCAGGGGGGGGGAGCAGTACTTC,CASSLGRGGEQYF
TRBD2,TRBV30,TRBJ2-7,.,TGTGCCTGGAGTGACGGGGGGGAGCAGTACTTC,CAWSDGGEQYF
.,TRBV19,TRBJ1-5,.,TGTGCCAGTAGACCTGAGAGGGCCGGGAGCAATCAGCCCCAGCATTTT,CASRPERAGSNQPQHF
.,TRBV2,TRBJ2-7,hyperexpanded,TGTGCCAGCAGTGGAGATAACACCGACTACGAGCAGTACTTC,CASSGDNTDYEQYF
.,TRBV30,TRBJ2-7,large,TGTGCCTGGAGTCCGACCTCCTACGAGCAGTACTTC,CAWSPTSYEQYF
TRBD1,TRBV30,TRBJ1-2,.,TGTGCCTGGGGGGGACAGGGGAGTAACTATGGCTACACCTTC,CAWGGQGSNYGYTF
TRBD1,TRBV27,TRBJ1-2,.,TGTGCCAGCAGAGACGTTGGACAGGGCTATGGCTACACCTTC,CASRDVGQGYGYTF
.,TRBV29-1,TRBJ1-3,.,TGCAGCGTTGAAGCAGGGGAGCCTGGAAACACCATATATTTT,CSVEAGEPGNTIYF
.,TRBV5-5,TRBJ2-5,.,TGTGCCAGCAGCTTGCCTAGCGAGGAGACCCAGTACTTC,CASSLPSEETQYF
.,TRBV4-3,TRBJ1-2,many,TGCGCCAGCAGCTATGGTTCTGGCGGCCTACTTGGCTACACCTTC,CASSYGSGGLLGYTF
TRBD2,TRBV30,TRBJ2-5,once,TGTGCCTGGAGTGGGGGGGAGAGCGGGGTCCGGGAGACCCAGTACTTC,CAWSGGESGVRETQYF
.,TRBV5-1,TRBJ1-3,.,TGCGCCAGCAGCTCCAGGGGCAGCTCTGGAAACACCATATATTTT,CASSSRGSSGNTIYF
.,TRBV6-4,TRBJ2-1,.,TGTGCCAGCAGTTTGGGTGGATGGAATGAGCAGTTCTTC,CASSLGGWNEQFF
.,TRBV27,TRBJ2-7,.,TGTGCCAGCAGTTTACGTGGGGGTCCCTACTACGAGCAGTACTTC,CASSLRGGPYYEQYF
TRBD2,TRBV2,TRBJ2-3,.,TGTGCCAGCAGTGCTAGCGGGGGGGCTACTAGCACAGATACGCAGTATTTT,CASSASGGATSTDTQYF
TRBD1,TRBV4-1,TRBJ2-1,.,TGCGCCAGCAGCCAGACAGGGGGGTCCTACAATGAGCAGTTCTTC,CASSQTGGSYNEQFF
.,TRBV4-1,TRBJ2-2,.,TGCGCCAGCAGCCCCGACGCCGCGAACACCGGGGAGCTGTTTTTT,CASSPDAANTGELFF
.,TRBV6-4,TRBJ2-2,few,TGTGCCAGCAGCCTCACAGGGCCCACCGGGGAGCTGTTTTTT,CASSLTGPTGELFF
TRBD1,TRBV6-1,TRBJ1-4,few,TGTGCCAGCAGTAAATCACCAAACCGGGACAGAGATTTT,CASSKSPNRDRDF
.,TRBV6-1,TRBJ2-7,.,TGTGCCAGCGAGGACTGGACGGCAACCTACGAGCAGTACTTC,CASEDWTATYEQYF
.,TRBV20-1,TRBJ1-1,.,TGCAGTCCCTGGGGAACTGAAGCTTTCTTT,CSPWGTEAFF
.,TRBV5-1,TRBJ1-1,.,TGCGCCAGCAGCTTGTCCAGTTCGAACACTGAAGCTTTCTTT,CASSLSSSNTEAFF
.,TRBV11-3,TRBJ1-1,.,TGTGCCAGCAGCCAGGGGAACACTGAAGCTTTCTTT,CASSQGNTEAFF
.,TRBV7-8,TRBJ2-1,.,TGTGCCAGCAGCCCCGAGACGAGCAATGAGCAGTTCTTC,CASSPETSNEQFF
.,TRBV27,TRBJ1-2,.,TGTGCCAGCAGCGCCACAGCTTCTGAAATCTATGGCTACACCTTC,CASSATASEIYGYTF
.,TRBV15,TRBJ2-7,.,TGTGCCACCAGCAGAGACACAGGGAGATACTACGAGCAGTACTTC,CATSRDTGRYYEQYF
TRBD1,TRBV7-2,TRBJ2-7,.,TGTGCCAGCAGCCTTATTGCCGGGACAGTCTACGAGCAGTACTTC,CASSLIAGTVYEQYF
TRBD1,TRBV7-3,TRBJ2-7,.,TGTGCCAGCAGCTCGTGGGACAGGGGCGAGCAGTACTTC,CASSSWDRGEQYF
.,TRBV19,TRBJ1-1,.,TGTGCCAGTAGTGGTCGAGGGGGGAACACTGAAGCTTTCTTT,CASSGRGGNTEAFF
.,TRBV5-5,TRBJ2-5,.,TGTGCCAGCAGCTTGGAGTTATCTCAAGAGACCCAGTACTTC,CASSLELSQETQYF
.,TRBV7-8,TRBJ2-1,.,TGTGCCAGCAGCGACCCGGGACTTCCTGGGTATGAGCAGTTCTTC,CASSDPGLPGYEQFF
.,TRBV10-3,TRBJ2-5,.,TGTGCCTCGAGGGCCCGGGAGAACGGGGAGACCCAGTACTTC,CASRARENGETQYF
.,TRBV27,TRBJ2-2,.,TGTGCCAGCAGTTTGGAGGGGCCGAACACCGGGGAGCTGTTTTTT,CASSLEGPNTGELFF
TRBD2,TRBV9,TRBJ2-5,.,TGTGCCAGCAGCGTAGATCCTAGCGGGTACCAAGAGACCCAGTACTTC,CASSVDPSGYQETQYF
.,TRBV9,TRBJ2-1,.,TGTGCCAGCAGCGCGGCGCCACTAGCCTTATTTAATGAGCAGTTCTTC,CASSAAPLALFNEQFF
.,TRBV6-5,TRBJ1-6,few,TGTGCCAGCAGTCCCAACCAGGGGTCACCCCTCCACTTT,CASSPNQGSPLHF
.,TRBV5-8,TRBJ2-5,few,TGTGCCAGCATTATCAGTAGCTGGGGGAAAGAGACCCAGTACTTC,CASIISSWGKETQYF
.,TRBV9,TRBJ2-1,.,TGTGCCAGCAGCGTATCCGGGTTCAATGAGCAGTTCTTC,CASSVSGFNEQFF
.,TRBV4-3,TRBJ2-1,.,TGCGCCAGCAGCCAAGCTACTACATTCACTGAGCAGTTCTTC,CASSQATTFTEQFF
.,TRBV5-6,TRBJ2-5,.,TGTGCCAGCAGCTTGCCTAGCGAGGAGACCCAGTACTTC,CASSLPSEETQYF
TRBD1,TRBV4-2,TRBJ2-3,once,TGTGCCAGCAGTTACCGGGACAGGGGAACAGATACGCAGTATTTT,CASSYRDRGTDTQYF
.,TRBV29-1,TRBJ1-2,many,TGCAGCGTTGAGGAGGACACCACACCCGGTGGCTACACCTTC,CSVEEDTTPGGYTF
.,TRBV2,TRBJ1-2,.,TGTGCCAGCCTTTGGGGAGCCGGCTATGGCTACACCTTC,CASLWGAGYGYTF
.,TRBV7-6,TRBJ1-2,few,TGTGCCAGCAGCCCTGGACCCTTCGGCTACACCTTC,CASSPGPFGYTF
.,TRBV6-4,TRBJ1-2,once,TGTGCCAGCAGTGCGGGGGCTGGCTACACCTTC,CASSAGAGYTF
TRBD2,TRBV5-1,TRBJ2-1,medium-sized,TGCGCCAGCAGCTTGCCCGGGACTAGCAATGAGCAGTTCTTC,CASSLPGTSNEQFF
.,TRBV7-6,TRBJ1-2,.,TGTGCCACCAAACCTCGGGGGCGTAGCTATGGCTACACCTTC,CATKPRGRSYGYTF
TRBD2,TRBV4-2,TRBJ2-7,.,TGTGCCAGCAGCCAAGATAGGCGGGGGGGAAACTACGAGCAGTACTTC,CASSQDRRGGNYEQYF
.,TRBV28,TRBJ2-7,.,TGTGCCAGCAGTTCGGACAGTTACGAGCAGTACTTC,CASSSDSYEQYF
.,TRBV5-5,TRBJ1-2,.,TGTGCCAGCCGTGACAGGAGTAACTATGGCTACACCTTC,CASRDRSNYGYTF
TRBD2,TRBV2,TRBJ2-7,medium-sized,TGTGCCAGCAGCGAGAGCGGGGGTCTCTCCTACGAGCAGTACTTC,CASSESGGLSYEQYF